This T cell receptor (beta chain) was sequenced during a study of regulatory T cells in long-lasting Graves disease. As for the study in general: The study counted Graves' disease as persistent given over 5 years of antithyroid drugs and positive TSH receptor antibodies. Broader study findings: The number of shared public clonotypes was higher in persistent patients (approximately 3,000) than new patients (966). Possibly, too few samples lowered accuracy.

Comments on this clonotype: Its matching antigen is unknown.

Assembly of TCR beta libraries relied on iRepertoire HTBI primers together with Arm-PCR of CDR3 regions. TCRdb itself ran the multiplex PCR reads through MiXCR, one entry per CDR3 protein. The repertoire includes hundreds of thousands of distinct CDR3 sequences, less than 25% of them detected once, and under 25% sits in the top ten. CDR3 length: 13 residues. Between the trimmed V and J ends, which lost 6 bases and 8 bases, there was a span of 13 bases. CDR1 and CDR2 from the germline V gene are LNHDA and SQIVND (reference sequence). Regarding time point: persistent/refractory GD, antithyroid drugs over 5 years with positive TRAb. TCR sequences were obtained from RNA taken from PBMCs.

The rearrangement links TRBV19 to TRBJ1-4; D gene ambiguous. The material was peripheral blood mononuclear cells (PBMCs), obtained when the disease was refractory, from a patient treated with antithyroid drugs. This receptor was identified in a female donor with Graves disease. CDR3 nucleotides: TGTGCCAGTAGCGACTCCCGGAGAGAAAAACTGTTTTTT. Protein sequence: CASSDSRREKLFF.